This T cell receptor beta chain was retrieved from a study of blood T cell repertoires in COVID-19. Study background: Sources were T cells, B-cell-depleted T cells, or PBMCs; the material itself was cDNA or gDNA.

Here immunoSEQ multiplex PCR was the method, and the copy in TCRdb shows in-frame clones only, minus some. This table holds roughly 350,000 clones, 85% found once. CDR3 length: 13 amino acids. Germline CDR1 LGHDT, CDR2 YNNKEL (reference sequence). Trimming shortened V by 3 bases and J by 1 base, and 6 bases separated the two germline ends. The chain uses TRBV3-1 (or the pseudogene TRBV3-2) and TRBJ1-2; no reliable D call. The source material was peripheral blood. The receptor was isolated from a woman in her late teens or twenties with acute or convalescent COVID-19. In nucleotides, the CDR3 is TGTGCCAGCAGCCAGCAGTTTAACTATGGCTACACCTTC. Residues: CASSQQFNYGYTF.